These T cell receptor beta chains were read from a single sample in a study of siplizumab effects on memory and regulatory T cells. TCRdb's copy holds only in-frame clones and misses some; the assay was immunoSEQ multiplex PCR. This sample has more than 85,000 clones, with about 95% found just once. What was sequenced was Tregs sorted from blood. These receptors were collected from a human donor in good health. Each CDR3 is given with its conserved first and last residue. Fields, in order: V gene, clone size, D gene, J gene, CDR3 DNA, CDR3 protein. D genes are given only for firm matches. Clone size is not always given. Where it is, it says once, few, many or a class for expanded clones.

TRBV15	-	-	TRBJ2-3	TGTGCCACCAGCAGAGATTTCGCGTCCTCAGATACGCAGTATTTT	CATSRDFASSDTQYF
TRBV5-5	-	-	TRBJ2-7	TGTGCCAGCAGCCGGGACACCTACGAGCAGTACTTC	CASSRDTYEQYF
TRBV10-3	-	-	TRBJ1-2	TGTGCCATCATGATGGGGGGCGCTGGCTATGGCTACACCTTC	CAIMMGGAGYGYTF
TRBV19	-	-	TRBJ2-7	TGTGCCAGTAGTGCCCTGGGTTCGGGGATCCACGAGCAGTACTTC	CASSALGSGIHEQYF
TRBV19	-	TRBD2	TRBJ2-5	TGTGCCAGTAGTTTCGGCGGGGGGACGGCTCCTAGGGAGACCCAGTACTTC	CASSFGGGTAPRETQYF
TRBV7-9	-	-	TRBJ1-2	TGTGCCAGCAGCTTAGGGCAGATGTTTGGCTACACCTTC	CASSLGQMFGYTF
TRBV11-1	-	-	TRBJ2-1	TGTGCCAGCAGCTTTCGCGCGGGTTACTACAATGAGCAGTTCTTC	CASSFRAGYYNEQFF
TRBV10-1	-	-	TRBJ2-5	TGCGCCAGCAAACCAGGCGTGTCCACATGGAAAGAGACCCAGTACTTC	CASKPGVSTWKETQYF
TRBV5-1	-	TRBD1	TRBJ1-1	TGCGCCAGCAGCCGTATCTCGGGACAGGTGAACACTGAAGCTTTCTTT	CASSRISGQVNTEAFF
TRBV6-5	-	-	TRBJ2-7	TGTGCCAGCAGCCGGACCGGAAGAAACTCCTACGAGCAGTACTTC	CASSRTGRNSYEQYF
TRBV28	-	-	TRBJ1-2	TGTGCCAGCACCGAGGGGGCTAACTATGGCTACACCTTC	CASTEGANYGYTF
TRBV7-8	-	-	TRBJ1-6	TGTGCCAGCAGCCCCGGGGATAATAATTCACCCCTCCACTTT	CASSPGDNNSPLHF
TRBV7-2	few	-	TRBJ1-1	TGTGCCAGCAGCTTAGACCTGAACACTGAAGCTTTCTTT	CASSLDLNTEAFF
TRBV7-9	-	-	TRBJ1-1	TGTGCCAGCAATTCCCGTCGGGGGGGAGCTTTCTTT	CASNSRRGGAFF